Sequencing of this T cell receptor beta chain was carried out in a study of blood T cell repertoires in COVID-19. Study overall: COVID-19 samples from acute and convalescent phases originated in the United States, Italy and Spain. PBMCs, B-cell-depleted T cells, or T cells were the source of the cDNA or gDNA that made up the material.

As processed by the authors: Estimated nucleated cell counts came from reference gene primer amplification. Method: immunoSEQ multiplex PCR; TCRdb's copy keeps in-frame clones and lacks some. The DNA gave D and trimming, while V, J and clone size come from that table. The table records about 180,000 clones, more than 70% of them present only once. Germline assignment: CDR1 MNHNY and CDR2 SVGAGI (reference sequence). CDR3 length: 12 residues. Trimming shortened V by 10 bases and J by 4 bases, and 11 bases separated the two germline ends. The clonotype was recovered from a middle-aged man with active or convalescent COVID-19. Input material: peripheral blood. The chain uses TRBV6-6 and TRBJ1-3; D is undetermined. The CDR3 loop reads CAIQEPGNTIYF. For the CDR3, the DNA is TGTGCCATCCAGGAACCCGGAAACACCATATATTTT.